This T cell receptor beta chain originates from a study of metastatic and nonmetastatic thyroid tumors. Turning to the study itself: The study looked at repertoires side by side in blood and in tumor or nodule tissue from malignant and benign thyroid patients.

No treatment of any kind had been given to any patient before thyroid surgery. This CDR3 is 14 amino acids long. Germline CDR1 and CDR2: GTSNPN and SVGIG (reference sequence). Deletions cut 2 bases from V and 2 bases from J, with 12 bases between. TCRdb re-called the PCR reads via MiXCR. The sample includes fewer than 20,000 clones, roughly 27% of them seen just once. Sample: tumor tissue. The rearrangement joins TRBV30 to TRBJ2-5, with D maybe TRBD1 (6 bases). The receptor was isolated from a male donor with papillary thyroid cancer or a benign thyroid nodule (not recorded which). Some clones in this sample may be carry-over from other donors' samples. The DNA for the CDR3 is TGTGCCTGGAGTAGGGGGACGCCACAAGAGACCCAGTACTTC. Translated, it gives CAWSRGTPQETQYF.